This TCR beta chain is from a study of T cell changes during pregnancy in multiple sclerosis. Method: immunoSEQ multiplex PCR; TCRdb's copy keeps in-frame clones and lacks some. The sample lists 40,000 to 60,000 clones, 85% to 90% seen once, with around 1.6% in the top ten. The CDR3 consists of 19 residues. Trimming removed 1 base from V and 1 base from J, with 22 bases in between. The origin of this receptor is a female donor in good health, enrolled as a control in a pregnancy study. This chain joins TRBV23-1 and TRBJ1-1; D possibly corresponds to TRBD1 (6 bases). TRBV23-1 is given ORF status, its function remaining uncertain. The input for sequencing was peripheral blood, taken in the first trimester of pregnancy. The CDR3 here is CASSQFRRGARAENTEAFF. DNA of the CDR3: TGCGCCAGCAGTCAATTTCGTCGGGGGGCAAGGGCGGAGAACACTGAAGCTTTCTTT.